This entry concerns a single TCR beta chain. This clonotype has just a few counts. Its antigen is not yet known. The input lacks base qualities; no much larger clone sits a single base away. Libraries were constructed by 5' RACE. For sequencing, an Illumina HiSeq 2000 was employed. A universal primer binding site was introduced by template switching, and a unique molecular identifier was present in the final cDNA, enabling accurate counting of TCR cDNA molecules. First-strand cDNA for TCR alpha and beta chains was synthesized from specific primers in the conserved constant-segment region. To control for contamination, every cDNA library carried two barcodes: a SMART-Mk sample barcode plus Illumina barcodes. TruSeq adapter sequences and Illumina sample barcodes were added in two successive PCR steps. The TCR alpha and beta cDNA libraries were sequenced on the Illumina HiSeq platform using custom primers. The paper's processing steps were these. MiGEC processed the raw reads to extract unique molecular identifiers, while MiXCR was used to determine the CDR3 positions. For each individual, recombination models were inferred using an EM algorithm with the repgenHMM and IGoR tools. Shared clonotype analysis was performed with the tcR package in R, normalizing sharing by the product of cloneset sizes. To study raw recombination without the effects of thymic and clonal selection, out-of-frame nonproductive sequences were analyzed. The public reads were quality trimmed at Q25 with fastp and then assembled into clones with MiXCR by TCRdb, keeping productive beta chains. Here each entry gathers all rows of one CDR3 protein and keeps the most common genes and DNA. TCRdb's processing, not the authors' own work, is the source of the V and J calls. Here the sample has approximately 240,000 distinct CDR3 sequences; roughly 13% occur a single time. In total, the top ten clones hold approximately 10% of the sample.

Every donor in the study was a healthy Caucasian. Miltenyi CD45RO+ enrichment and human naive T-cell isolation kits were used to isolate memory (CD45RO+) and naive T cells from PBMC. From the cysteine up to the phenylalanine, the CDR3 has a length of 17 residues. Only the CDR3 region is kept as DNA, spanning 51 bases read in frame from base 1. V is cut back by 3 bases and J by 2 bases, with 12 bases in the junction unmatched. CDR1 SGDLS and CDR2 YYNGEE are derived from the germline V gene. This sample is part of a study of identical twins (dated by TCRdb to the mid-2010s). About the full investigation: TCR alpha and beta repertoires from monozygotic twins, unrelated adults of various ages and cord blood were deep-sequenced to test whether fetal clonotypes persist. To rule out contamination, replicate twin experiments were performed at different times with different library preparation protocols. General conclusions and limits of the study: Abundant cord blood beta clonotypes carried fewer insertions; young adult naive repertoires showed a weaker similar trend, while memory repertoires showed none. In monozygotic twins, out-of-frame TCR alpha sharing was systematically underestimated by recombination models, although the models agreed with sharing between unrelated individuals. Compared with coincidental sharing between unrelated individuals, out-of-frame TCR alpha sequences shared between twins showed an excess of sequences with low generation probability. Excess twin sharing in beta out-of-frame sequences was weaker because fewer shared sequences lowered the signal-to-noise ratio. Because the same donors could not be followed over many years, the conclusions relied on cross-sectional statistical analysis. Zero-insertion analyses could be partly confounded by invariant T cells such as MAIT and iNKT, though diverse VJ usage argued against such confounding for most clonotypes.

The chain joins TRBV9 to TRBJ2-5, and 8 junction bases match TRBD1. The sequenced sample was memory (CD45RO+) T cells sorted from blood. In the paper's terms, the cell subset or site label means: CD45RO+ enriched T cells. The source of this sequence is a woman aged 18 to 35 in good health. CDR3 protein: CASSGTGGGSSQETQYF. Here is the DNA: TGTGCCAGCAGCGGAACAGGGGGAGGCTCGAGTCAAGAGACCCAGTACTTC.